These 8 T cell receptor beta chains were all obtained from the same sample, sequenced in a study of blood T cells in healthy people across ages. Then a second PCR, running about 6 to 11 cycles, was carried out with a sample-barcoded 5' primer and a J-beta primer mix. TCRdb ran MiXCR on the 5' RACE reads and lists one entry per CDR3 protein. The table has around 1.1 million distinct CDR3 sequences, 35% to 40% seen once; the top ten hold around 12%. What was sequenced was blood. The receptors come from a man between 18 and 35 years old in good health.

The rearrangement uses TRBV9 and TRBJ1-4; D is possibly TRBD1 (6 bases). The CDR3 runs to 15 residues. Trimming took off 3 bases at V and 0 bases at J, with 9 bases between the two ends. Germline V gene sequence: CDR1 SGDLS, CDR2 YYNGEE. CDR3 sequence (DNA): TGTGCCAGCAGCGCGGAGGGGGCAACTAATGAAAAACTGTTTTTT. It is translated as CASSAEGATNEKLFF. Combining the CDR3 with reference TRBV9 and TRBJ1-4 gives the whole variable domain DSGVTQTPKHLITATGQRVTLRCSPRSGDLSVYWYQQSLDQGLQFLIQYYNGEERAKGNILERFSAQQFPDLHSELNLSSLELGDSALYFCASSAEGATNEKLFFGSGTQLSVL.

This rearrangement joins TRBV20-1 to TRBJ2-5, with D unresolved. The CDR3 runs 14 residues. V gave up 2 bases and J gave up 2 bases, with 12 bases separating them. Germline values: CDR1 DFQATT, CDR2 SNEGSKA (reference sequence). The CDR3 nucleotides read TGCAGTGCTAGATCCCTAAGAGAGCAAGAGACCCAGTACTTC. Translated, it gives CSARSLREQETQYF.

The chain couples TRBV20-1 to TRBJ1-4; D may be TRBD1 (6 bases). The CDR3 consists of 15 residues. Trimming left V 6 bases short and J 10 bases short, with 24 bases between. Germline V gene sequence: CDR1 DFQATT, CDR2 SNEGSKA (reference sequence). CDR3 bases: TGCAGTGCCCCGGAGGGGGAGTTCCACCGGGGAAAACTGTTTTTT. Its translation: CSAPEGEFHRGKLFF.

The CDR3: CASSPPRGRGNTEAFF. CDR3 bases: TGTGCCAGCAGTCCCCCACGGGGGCGGGGGAACACTGAAGCTTTCTTT. The chain is built from TRBV12-3 or TRBV12-4 and TRBJ1-1; D possibly corresponds to TRBD1 (6 bases). Trimming removed 5 bases from V and 1 base from J, with 17 bases in between. The CDR3 loop spans 16 amino acids.

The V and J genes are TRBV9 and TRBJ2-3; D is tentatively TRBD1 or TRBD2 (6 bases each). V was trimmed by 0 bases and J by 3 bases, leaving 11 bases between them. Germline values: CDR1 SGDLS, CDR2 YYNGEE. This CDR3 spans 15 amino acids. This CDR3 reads CASSVVRGDTDTQYF. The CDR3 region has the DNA TGTGCCAGCAGCGTAGTGAGGGGGGATACAGATACGCAGTATTTT. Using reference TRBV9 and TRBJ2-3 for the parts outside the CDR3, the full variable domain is DSGVTQTPKHLITATGQRVTLRCSPRSGDLSVYWYQQSLDQGLQFLIQYYNGEERAKGNILERFSAQQFPDLHSELNLSSLELGDSALYFCASSVVRGDTDTQYFGPGTRLTVL.

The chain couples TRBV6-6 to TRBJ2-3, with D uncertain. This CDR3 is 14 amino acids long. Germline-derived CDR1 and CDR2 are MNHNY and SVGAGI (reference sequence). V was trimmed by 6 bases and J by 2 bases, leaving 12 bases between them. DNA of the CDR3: TGTGCCAGCAGCTCTACGTCCTTCACAGATACGCAGTATTTT. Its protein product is CASSSTSFTDTQYF.

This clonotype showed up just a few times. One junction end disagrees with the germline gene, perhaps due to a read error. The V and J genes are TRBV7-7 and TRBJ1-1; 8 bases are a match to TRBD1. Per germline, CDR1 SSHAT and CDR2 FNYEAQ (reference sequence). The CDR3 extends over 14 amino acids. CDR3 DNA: TGTGCTAGCAGCTCTGACAGGGGCCTGATTGAAGCTTTCTTT. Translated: CASSSDRGLIEAFF. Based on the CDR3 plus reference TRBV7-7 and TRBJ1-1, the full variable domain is GAGVSQSPRYKVTKRGQDVTLRCDPISSHATLYWYQQALGQGPEFLTYFNYEAQPDKSGLPSDRFSAERPEGSISTLTIQRTEQRDSAMYRCASSSDRGLIEAFFGQGTRLTVV.

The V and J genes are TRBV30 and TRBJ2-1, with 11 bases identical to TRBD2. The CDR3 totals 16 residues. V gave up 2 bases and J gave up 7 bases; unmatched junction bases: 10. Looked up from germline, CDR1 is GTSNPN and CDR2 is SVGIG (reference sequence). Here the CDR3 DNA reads TGTGCCTGGAGTATCCCGACTAGCGGGGTCAGGAATGAGCAGTTCTTC. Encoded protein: CAWSIPTSGVRNEQFF.